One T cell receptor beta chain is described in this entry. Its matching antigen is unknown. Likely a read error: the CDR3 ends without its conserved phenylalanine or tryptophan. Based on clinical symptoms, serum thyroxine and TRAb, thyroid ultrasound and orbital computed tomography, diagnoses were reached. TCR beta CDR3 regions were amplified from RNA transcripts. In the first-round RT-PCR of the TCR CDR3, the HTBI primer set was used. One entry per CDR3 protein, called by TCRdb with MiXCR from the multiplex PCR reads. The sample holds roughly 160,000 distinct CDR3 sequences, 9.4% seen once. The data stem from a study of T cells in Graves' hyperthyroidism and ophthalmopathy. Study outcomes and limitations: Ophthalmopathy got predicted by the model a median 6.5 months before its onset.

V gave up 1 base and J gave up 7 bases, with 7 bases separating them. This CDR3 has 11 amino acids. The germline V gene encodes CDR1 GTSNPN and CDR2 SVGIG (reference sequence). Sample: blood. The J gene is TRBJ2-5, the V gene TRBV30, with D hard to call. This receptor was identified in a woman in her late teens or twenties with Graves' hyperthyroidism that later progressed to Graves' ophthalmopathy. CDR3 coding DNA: TGTGCCTGGAGTGGCGACCTGACCCAGTACCTC. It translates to CAWSGDLTQYL.